One and the same sample provided the 10 T cell receptor beta chains below, sequenced in a study of beta chain features in type 1 diabetes. General study results and limits: In all four CD4+ subsets, TCRB CDR3 length was significantly, moderately reduced in type 1 diabetes.

These receptors have no identified antigens. Expressed TCRB transcripts got sequenced, as all isolated RNA was reverse transcribed. Repertoires were generated with immunoSEQ multiplex PCR, while TCRdb's copy carries only in-frame clones and drops some. The top ten hold around 0.12% of the sample, which has about 650,000 clones, around 12% seen once. The material sequenced was naive CD4+ T cells from blood. These receptors were obtained from a man aged 30-40 years with type 1 diabetes.

In its sample, this clone was seen a few times. The chain joins TRBV5-4 to TRBJ2-5, with 9 bases lining up with TRBD2. CDR1 is SGHNT and CDR2 is YYREEE in the germline V gene (reference sequence). With V trimmed by 2 bases and J by 2 bases, 4 bases remained unmatched. CDR3 length: 15 residues. The CDR3 protein is CASSFSGGIQETQYF. The CDR3 DNA sequence: TGTGCCAGCAGCTTTAGCGGGGGAATACAAGAGACCCAGTACTTC.

This clone has more than one count but fewer than ten. The V and J genes are TRBV7-9 and TRBJ2-7; 7 nucleotides match TRBD1. The CDR3 is 13 residues long. In germline, CDR1 is SEHNR, CDR2 FQNEAQ (reference sequence). V lost 3 bases, J lost 5 bases, and 4 bases stayed unmatched. The CDR3 region is CASSFTGVDEQYF. The DNA for the CDR3 is TGTGCCAGCAGCTTCACAGGGGTCGACGAGCAGTACTTC.

The chain employs TRBV6-1 and TRBJ1-2; D remains ambiguous. The V and J ends lost 1 base and 4 bases respectively, with 7 bases between them. The CDR3 extends over 13 amino acids. Germline V gene lookup returns CDR1 MNHNS and CDR2 SASEGT. The DNA for the CDR3 is TGTGCCAGCAGTGAAGTAGGTACCTATGGCTACACCTTC. Translating gives CASSEVGTYGYTF.

This clone was detected a few times. V is TRBV6-5 and J is TRBJ2-7; possibly TRBD2 for D (5 bases). Trimming took 6 bases from V and 3 from J, leaving 18 bases between them. The CDR3 spans 15 residues. Germline V gene lookup returns CDR1 MNHEY and CDR2 SVGAGI. The DNA for the CDR3 is TGTGCCAGCAGGACCGGGATAGAAAAAGGCTACGAGCAGTACTTC. This codes for CASRTGIEKGYEQYF.

This chain joins TRBV6-6 and TRBJ1-2, with D perhaps TRBD1 (6 bases). V was clipped by 6 bases and J by 2 bases, with 16 bases between them. The germline V gene encodes CDR1 MNHNY and CDR2 SVGAGI (reference sequence). CDR3 length: 15 residues. The CDR3 here is CASRLTGLLNYGYTF. CDR3 DNA sequence: TGTGCCAGCAGGCTCACAGGGCTGTTGAACTATGGCTACACCTTC.

J is TRBJ2-1 and V is TRBV7-2; TRBD2 matches 8 bases. Trimming took 2 bases from V and 4 from J; bases not matched to a gene: 4. Germline CDR1 reads SGHTA; CDR2 reads FQGNSA. This CDR3 contains 15 residues. DNA for the CDR3: TGTGCCAGCAGCTTAACGGCGGGGGGTTACAATGAGCAGTTCTTC. This sequence encodes CASSLTAGGYNEQFF.

This clone appeared a few times. CDR3 region: CASSTLGAGGRYEQYF. In DNA, the CDR3 is TGTGCCAGCAGCACCCTAGGAGCGGGGGGCCGCTACGAGCAGTACTTC. The chain links TRBV7-2 to TRBJ2-7; 9 nucleotides match TRBD2. J lost 3 bases, V lost 5 bases, and 11 bases had no gene match. The CDR3 is 16 amino acids. Germline lookup yields CDR1 SGHTA and CDR2 FQGNSA.

Concerning this clone: The sample holds other DNA sequences that translate to the same CDR3. The rearrangement links TRBV5-1 to TRBJ2-3, with D unresolved. This CDR3 spans 12 amino acids. Germline V gene lookup returns CDR1 SGHRS and CDR2 YFSETQ. The V end was cut by 2 bases, the J end by 0 bases, with 1 base between. The DNA of the CDR3 is TGCGCCAGCAGCTTCAGCACAGATACGCAGTATTTT. Its translation is CASSFSTDTQYF.

This rearrangement joins TRBV6-5 to TRBJ2-7, with a weak D call TRBD1 (6 bases). The V end was cut by 4 bases, the J end by 10 bases, with 17 bases between. CDR3 length equals 13 residues. The germline V gene has CDR1 MNHEY and CDR2 SVGAGI. The CDR3 loop is CASSSISQGSQYF. The CDR3, as DNA: TGTGCCAGCAGTTCCATCTCACAGGGAAGCCAGTACTTC.

V usage is TRBV27 and J usage is TRBJ1-4; D is possibly TRBD1 (6 bases). In germline, CDR1 is MNHEY, CDR2 SMNVEV (reference sequence). The CDR3 runs to 16 residues. V lost 5 bases and J 6 bases, leaving 19 bases between the germline ends. The CDR3 region is CASSKYHRDRDEKLFF. The DNA of the CDR3 is TGTGCCAGCAGTAAGTACCACAGGGATCGCGATGAAAAACTGTTTTTT.